This T cell receptor (beta chain) was retrieved from a study of human T cells and chemical hapten exposure. Points from the study as a whole: With DPC sensitization, TCRs exceeding 1 in 1000 frequency showed no change.

The germline V gene encodes CDR1 LNHNV and CDR2 YYDKDF (reference sequence). The CDR3 totals 14 residues. Trimming took off 0 bases at V and 8 bases at J, with 13 bases between the two ends. In this sample, this clonotype turned up many times. The antigen remains undetermined. The library attached unique molecular identifiers to individual cDNA molecules. Per the original methods: With a range of about 23,224 to 700,000, the median per sample was about 92,000 TCRs. TCRdb reanalysed the RACE reads using MiXCR and keeps one entry per CDR3 protein. For this entry, the V and J calls and clone size follow TCRdb and not the study's own pipeline. This repertoire shows roughly 120,000 distinct CDR3 sequences, roughly 9% found once; its top ten account for about 1.8%. The sample's time point: healthy volunteer bleed at 2 weeks. It was from unfractionated whole blood that total RNA was extracted.

The receptor was isolated from a male donor in good health. Some clones in this sample may be carry-over from other donors' samples. The gene calls are TRBV15 and TRBJ1-2, with a weak D call TRBD1 (5 bases). What was sequenced was whole blood. The CDR3 spells CATSRDDEGDGYTF. The CDR3 region has the DNA TGTGCCACCAGCAGAGATGATGAAGGGGACGGCTACACCTTC.